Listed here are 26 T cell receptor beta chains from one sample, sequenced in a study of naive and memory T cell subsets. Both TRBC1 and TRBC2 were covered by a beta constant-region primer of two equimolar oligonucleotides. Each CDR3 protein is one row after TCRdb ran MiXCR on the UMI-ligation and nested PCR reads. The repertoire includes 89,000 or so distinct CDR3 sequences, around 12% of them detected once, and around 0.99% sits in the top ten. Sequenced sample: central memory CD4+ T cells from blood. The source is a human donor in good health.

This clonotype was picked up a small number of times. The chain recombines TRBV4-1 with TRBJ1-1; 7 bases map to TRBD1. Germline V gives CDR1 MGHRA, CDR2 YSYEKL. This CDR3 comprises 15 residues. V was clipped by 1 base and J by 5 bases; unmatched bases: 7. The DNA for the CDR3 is TGCGCCAGCAGCCAAGGAAGGCAGGGGGTAACTGAAGCTTTCTTT. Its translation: CASSQGRQGVTEAFF.

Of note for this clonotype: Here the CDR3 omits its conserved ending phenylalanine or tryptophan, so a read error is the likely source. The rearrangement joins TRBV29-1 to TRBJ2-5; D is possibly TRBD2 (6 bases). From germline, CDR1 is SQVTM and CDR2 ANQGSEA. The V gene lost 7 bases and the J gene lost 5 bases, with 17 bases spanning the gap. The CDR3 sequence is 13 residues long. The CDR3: CSAGGTPGETQYS. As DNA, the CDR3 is TGCAGCGCCGGCGGGACCCCCGGCGAGACCCAGTACTCC.

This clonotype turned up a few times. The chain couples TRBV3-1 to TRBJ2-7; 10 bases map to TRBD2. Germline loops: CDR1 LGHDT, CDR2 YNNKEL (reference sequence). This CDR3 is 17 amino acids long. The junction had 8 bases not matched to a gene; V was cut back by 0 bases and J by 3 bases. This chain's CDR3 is CASSQEWASGRNYEQYF. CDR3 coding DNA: TGTGCCAGCAGCCAAGAATGGGCTAGCGGGAGAAACTACGAGCAGTACTTC.

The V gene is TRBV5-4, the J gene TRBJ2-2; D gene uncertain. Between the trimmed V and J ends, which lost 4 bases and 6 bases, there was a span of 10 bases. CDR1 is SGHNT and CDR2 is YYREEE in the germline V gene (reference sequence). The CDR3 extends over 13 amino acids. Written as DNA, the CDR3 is TGTGCCAGCAGCCTAGTCTCAGCCGGGGAGCTGTTTTTT. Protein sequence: CASSLVSAGELFF.

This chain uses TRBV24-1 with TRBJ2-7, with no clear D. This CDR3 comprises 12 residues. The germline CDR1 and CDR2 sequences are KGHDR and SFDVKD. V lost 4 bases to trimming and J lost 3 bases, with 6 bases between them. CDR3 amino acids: CATSDFNYEQYF. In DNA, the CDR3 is TGTGCCACCAGTGACTTTAACTACGAGCAGTACTTC.

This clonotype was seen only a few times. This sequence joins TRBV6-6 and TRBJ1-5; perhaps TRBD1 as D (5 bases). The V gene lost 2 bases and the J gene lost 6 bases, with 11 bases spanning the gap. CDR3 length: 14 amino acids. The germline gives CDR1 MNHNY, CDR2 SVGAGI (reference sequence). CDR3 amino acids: CASSYRGKAQPQHF. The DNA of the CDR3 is TGTGCCAGCAGTTACCGGGGGAAGGCTCAGCCCCAGCATTTT.

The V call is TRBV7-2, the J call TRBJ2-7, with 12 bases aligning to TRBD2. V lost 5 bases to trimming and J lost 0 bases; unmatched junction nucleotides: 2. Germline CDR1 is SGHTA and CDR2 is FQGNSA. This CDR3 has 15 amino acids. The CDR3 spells CASSPTSGSSYEQYF. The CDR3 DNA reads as TGTGCCAGCAGCCCGACTAGCGGGAGCTCCTACGAGCAGTACTTC.

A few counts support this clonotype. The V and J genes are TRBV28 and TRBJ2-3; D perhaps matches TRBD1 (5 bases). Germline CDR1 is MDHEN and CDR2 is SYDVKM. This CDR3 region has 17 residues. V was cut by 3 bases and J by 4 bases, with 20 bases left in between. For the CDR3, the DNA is TGTGCCAGCAGTTTTTCCGACGGACACCCGGTGGCAGATACGCAGTATTTT. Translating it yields CASSFSDGHPVADTQYF.

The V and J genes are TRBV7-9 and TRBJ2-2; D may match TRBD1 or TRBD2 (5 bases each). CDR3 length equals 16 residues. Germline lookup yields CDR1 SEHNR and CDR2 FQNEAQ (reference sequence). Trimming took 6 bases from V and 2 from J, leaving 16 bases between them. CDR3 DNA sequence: TGTGCCAGCAGGGTTGGATGGGACGGAAACACCGGGGAGCTGTTTTTT. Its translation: CASRVGWDGNTGELFF.

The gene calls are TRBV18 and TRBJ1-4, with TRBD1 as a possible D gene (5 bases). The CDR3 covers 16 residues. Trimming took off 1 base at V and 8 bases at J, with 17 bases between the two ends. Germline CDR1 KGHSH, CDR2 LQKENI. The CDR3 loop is CASSPRSGTAPEKLFF. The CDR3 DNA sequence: TGTGCCAGCTCACCACGCTCCGGGACGGCCCCCGAAAAACTGTTTTTT.

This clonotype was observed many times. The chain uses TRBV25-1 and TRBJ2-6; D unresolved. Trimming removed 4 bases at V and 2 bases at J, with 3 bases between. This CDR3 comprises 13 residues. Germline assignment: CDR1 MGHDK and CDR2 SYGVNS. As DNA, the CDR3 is TGTGCCAGCAGTGTAACTGGGGCCAACGTCCTGACTTTC. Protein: CASSVTGANVLTF.

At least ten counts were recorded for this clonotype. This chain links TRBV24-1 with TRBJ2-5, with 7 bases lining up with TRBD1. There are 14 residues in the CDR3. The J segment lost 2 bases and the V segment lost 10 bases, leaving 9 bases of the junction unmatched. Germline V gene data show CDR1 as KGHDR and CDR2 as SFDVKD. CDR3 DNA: TGTGCCACGGGGACAGAGGCACCACAAGAGACCCAGTACTTC. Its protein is CATGTEAPQETQYF.

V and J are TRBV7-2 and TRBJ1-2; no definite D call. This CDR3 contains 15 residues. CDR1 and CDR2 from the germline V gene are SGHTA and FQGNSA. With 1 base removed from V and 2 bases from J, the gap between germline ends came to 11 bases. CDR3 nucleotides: TGTGCCAGCAGCTTAGGGAGGAGCAGAAACTATGGCTACACCTTC. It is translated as CASSLGRSRNYGYTF.

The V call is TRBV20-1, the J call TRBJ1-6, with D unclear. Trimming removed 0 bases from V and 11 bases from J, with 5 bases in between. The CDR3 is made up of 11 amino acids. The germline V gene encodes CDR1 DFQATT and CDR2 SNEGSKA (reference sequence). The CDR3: CSAREGPPLHF. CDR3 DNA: TGCAGTGCTAGAGAGGGTCCACCCCTCCACTTT.

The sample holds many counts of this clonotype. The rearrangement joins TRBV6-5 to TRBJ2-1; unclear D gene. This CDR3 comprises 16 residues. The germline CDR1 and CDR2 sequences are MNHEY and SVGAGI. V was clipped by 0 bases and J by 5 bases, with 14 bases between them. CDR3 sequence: CASSYSGTIVNNEQFF. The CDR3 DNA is TGTGCCAGCAGTTACTCAGGTACTATTGTAAACAATGAGCAGTTCTTC.

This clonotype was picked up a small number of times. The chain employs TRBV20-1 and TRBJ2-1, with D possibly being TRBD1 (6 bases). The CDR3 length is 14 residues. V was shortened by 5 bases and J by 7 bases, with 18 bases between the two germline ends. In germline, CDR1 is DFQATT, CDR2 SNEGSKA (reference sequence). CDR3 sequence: CSAQSQTGYNEQFF. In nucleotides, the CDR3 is TGCAGTGCTCAGTCTCAAACAGGGTATAATGAGCAGTTCTTC.

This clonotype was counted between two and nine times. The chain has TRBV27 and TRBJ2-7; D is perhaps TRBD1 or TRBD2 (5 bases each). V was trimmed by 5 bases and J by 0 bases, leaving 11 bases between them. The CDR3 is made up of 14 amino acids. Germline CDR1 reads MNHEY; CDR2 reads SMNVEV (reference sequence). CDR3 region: CASSQGRYSYEQYF. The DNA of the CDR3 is TGTGCCAGCAGTCAGGGACGCTACTCCTACGAGCAGTACTTC.

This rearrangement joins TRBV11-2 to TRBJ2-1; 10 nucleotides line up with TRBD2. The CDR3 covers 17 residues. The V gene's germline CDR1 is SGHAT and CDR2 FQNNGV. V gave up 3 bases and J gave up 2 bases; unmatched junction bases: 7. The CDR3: CASSFGSGRPPYNEQFF. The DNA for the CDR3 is TGTGCCAGCAGCTTTGGTAGCGGGAGGCCCCCCTACAATGAGCAGTTCTTC.

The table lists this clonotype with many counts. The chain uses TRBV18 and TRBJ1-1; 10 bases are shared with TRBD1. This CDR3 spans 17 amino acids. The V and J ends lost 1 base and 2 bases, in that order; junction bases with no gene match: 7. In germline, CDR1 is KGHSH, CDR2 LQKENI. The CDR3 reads CASSPLGTGEGNTEAFF. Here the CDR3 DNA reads TGTGCCAGCTCACCACTTGGGACAGGGGAGGGAAACACTGAAGCTTTCTTT.

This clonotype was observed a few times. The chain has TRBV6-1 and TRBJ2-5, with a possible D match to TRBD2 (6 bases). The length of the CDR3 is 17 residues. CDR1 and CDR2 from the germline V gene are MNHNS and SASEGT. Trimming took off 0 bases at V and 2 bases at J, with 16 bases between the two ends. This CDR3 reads CASSEALTSTWQETQYF. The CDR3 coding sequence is TGTGCCAGCAGTGAAGCTCTGACTAGTACGTGGCAAGAGACCCAGTACTTC.

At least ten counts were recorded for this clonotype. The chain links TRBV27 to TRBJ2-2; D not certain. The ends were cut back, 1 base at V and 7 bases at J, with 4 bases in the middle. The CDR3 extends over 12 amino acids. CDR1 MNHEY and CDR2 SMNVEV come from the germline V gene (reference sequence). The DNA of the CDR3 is TGTGCCAGCAGTTTATGGGACGGGGAGCTGTTTTTT. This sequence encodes CASSLWDGELFF.

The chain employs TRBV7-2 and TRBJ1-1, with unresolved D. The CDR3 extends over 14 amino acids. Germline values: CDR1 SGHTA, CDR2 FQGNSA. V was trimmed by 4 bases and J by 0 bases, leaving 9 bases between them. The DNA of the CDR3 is TGTGCCAGCAGCTCCAACGGGGTGAACACTGAAGCTTTCTTT. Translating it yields CASSSNGVNTEAFF.

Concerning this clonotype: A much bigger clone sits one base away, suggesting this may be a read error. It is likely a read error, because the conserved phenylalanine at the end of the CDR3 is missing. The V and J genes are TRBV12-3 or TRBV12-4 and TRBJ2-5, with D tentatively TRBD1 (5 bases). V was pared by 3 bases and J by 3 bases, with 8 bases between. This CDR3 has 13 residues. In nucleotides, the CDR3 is TGTGCCAGCAGTTTCAGGGCCGAAGAGACCCAGTACTCC. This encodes CASSFRAEETQYS.

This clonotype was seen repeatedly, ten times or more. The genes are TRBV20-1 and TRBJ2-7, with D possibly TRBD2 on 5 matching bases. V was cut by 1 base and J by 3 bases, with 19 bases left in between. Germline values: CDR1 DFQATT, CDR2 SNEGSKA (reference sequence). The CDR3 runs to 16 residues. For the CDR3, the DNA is TGCAGTGCTAGAGCCCAGTTCAGGAGGAGCGTCTACGAGCAGTACTTC. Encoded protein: CSARAQFRRSVYEQYF.

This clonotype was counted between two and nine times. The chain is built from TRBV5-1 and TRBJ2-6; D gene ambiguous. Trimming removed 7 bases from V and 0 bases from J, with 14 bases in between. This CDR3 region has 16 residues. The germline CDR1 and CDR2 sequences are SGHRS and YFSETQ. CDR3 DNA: TGCGCCAGCCAACAGCAACCAACCTCTGGGGCCAACGTCCTGACTTTC. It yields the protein CASQQQPTSGANVLTF. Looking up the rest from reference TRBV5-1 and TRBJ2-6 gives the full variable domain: KAGVTQTPRYLIKTRGQQVTLSCSPISGHRSVSWYQQTPGQGLQFLFEYFSETQRNKGNFPGRFSGRQFSNSRSEMNVSTLELGDSALYLCASQQQPTSGANVLTFGAGSRLTVL.

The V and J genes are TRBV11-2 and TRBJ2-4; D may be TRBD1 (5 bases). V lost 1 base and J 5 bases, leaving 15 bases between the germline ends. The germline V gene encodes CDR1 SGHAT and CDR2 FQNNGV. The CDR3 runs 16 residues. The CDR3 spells CASSLGTGRSQNIQYF. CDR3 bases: TGTGCCAGCAGCTTAGGAACAGGTCGTTCCCAAAACATTCAGTACTTC.